This TCR beta chain was recovered during a study of cytomegalovirus exposure and HLA in healthy donors. Study observations and caveats: It was reported that the classifier diagnosed cytomegalovirus status with high specificity and sensitivity in both the original and validation cohorts. Earlier analysis looked at TCR beta V segments, and most were productive about 87% or about 30% of the time. In vitro checks showed that a few CMV-associated chains really do target CMV antigens.

PCR used 60 Vbeta primers and 13 Jbeta primers. Profiled with immunoSEQ multiplex PCR; TCRdb holds only in-frame clones, not every one. The table gives about 110,000 clones; the top ten clones make up about 4% of it. Comments on this clone: Its antigen remains unknown.

The V gene lost 1 base and the J gene lost 5 bases, with 20 bases spanning the gap. This CDR3 has 17 residues. Per germline, CDR1 LNHNV and CDR2 YYDKDF (reference sequence). This chain joins TRBV15 and TRBJ2-5, with a possible D match to TRBD1 (6 bases). Specimen: PBMCs. This clonotype was sampled from a young man in good health and CMV-seronegative. The DNA of the CDR3 is TGTGCCACCAGCAGAGTCCCTCCAGGGGCGCTGATTGAGACCCAGTACTTC. Encoded protein: CATSRVPPGALIETQYF.